The clone carrying this TCR beta chain is large by share. Its antigen remains unknown. This entry is derived from a study of T cell repertoires in aging, cancer and after chemotherapy. Background on the study: About 9 million TCR reads were in the whole dataset.

The template was genomic DNA from peripheral blood, not RNA. A mixed TRB-A/B primer pool amplified rearranged TRB by multiplex touch-down PCR. MiXCR, run by TCRdb on the multiplex PCR reads, gives a single entry per CDR3 protein. The sample includes some 10,000 distinct CDR3 sequences, roughly a third of them seen just once. The study, taken as a whole, reports: Median generation probability rose over the chemotherapy interval in each cancer cohort, suggesting rebound thymic output. Age-matched healthy donors had significantly more diverse, less clonal blood TCR repertoires than untreated cancer patients.

The sequenced sample consisted of blood. This TCR was sampled from a human donor in good health.

This chain's CDR3 is CSVKGTVGRADTQYF. CDR3 DNA: TGCAGCGTTAAGGGGACAGTGGGTAGGGCAGATACGCAGTATTTT. V and J are TRBV29-1 and TRBJ2-3, with TRBD1 matching 7 bases. This CDR3 has 15 amino acids. Germline lookup yields CDR1 SQVTM and CDR2 ANQGSEA. J lost 4 bases, V lost 5 bases, and 12 bases had no gene match.